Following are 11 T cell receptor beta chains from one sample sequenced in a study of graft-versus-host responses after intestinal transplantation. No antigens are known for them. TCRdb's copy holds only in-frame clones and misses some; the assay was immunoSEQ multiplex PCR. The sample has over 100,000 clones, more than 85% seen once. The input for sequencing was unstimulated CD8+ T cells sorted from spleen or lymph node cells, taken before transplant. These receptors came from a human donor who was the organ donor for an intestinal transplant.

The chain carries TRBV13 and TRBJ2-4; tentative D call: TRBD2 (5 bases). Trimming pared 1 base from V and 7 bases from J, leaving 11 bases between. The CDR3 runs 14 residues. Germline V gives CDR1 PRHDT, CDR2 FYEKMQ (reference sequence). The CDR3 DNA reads TGTGCCAGCAGCTTAGTCTCGGAGCGGAACATTCAGTACTTC. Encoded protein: CASSLVSERNIQYF.

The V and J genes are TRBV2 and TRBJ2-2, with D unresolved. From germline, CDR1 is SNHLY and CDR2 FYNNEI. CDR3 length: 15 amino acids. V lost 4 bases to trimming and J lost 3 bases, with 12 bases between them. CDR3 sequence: CASSGPQKDTGELFF. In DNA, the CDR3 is TGTGCCAGCAGTGGTCCCCAAAAGGACACCGGGGAGCTGTTTTTT.

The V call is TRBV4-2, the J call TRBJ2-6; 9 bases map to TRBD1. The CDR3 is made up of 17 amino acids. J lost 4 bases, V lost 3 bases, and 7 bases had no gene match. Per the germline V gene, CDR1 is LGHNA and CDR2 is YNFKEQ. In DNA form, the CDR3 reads TGTGCCAGCAGCCACCCCGGGACAGGGTTCGGGGCCAACGTCCTGACTTTC. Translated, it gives CASSHPGTGFGANVLTF.

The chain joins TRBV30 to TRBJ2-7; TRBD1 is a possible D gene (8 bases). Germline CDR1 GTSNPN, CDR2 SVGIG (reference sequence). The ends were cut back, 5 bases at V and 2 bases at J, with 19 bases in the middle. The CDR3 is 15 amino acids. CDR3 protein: CAWSHTQGGPYEQYF. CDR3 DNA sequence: TGTGCCTGGTCCCACACACAGGGGGGGCCCTACGAGCAGTACTTC.

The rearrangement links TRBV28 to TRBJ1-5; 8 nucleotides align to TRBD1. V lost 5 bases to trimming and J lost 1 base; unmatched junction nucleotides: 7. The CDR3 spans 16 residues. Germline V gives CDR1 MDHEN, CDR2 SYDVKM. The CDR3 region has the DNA TGTGCCAGCAGTCCTATGACAGGGGAAAGCAATCAGCCCCAGCATTTT. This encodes CASSPMTGESNQPQHF. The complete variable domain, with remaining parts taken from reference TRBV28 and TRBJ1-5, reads DVKVTQSSRYLVKRTGEKVFLECVQDMDHENMFWYRQDPGLGLRLIYFSYDVKMKEKGDIPEGYSVSREKKERFSLILESASTNQTSMYLCASSPMTGESNQPQHFGDGTRLSIL.

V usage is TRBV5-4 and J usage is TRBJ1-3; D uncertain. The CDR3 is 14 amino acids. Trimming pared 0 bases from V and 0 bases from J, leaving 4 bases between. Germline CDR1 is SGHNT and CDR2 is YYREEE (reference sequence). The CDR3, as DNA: TGTGCCAGCAGCTTGGGACACTCTGGAAACACCATATATTTT. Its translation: CASSLGHSGNTIYF.

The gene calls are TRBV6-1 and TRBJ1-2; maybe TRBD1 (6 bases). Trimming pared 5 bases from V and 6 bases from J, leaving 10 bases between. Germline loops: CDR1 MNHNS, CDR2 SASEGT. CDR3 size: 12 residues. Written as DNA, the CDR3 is TGTGCCAGCAGTTCAGCAGGGGATGGCTACACCTTC. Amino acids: CASSSAGDGYTF.

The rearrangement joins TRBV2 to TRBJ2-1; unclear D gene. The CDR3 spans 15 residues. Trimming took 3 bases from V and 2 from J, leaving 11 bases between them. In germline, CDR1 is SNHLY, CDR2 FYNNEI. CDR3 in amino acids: CASSDGHLAYNEQFF. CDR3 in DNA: TGTGCCAGCAGTGATGGGCATTTAGCCTACAATGAGCAGTTCTTC.

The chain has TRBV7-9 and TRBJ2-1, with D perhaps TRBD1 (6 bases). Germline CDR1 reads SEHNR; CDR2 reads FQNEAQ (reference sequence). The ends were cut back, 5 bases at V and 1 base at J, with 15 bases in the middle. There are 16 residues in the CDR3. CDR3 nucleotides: TGTGCCAGCAGCCGAGCTGAGGGACATTCCTACAATGAGCAGTTCTTC. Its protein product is CASSRAEGHSYNEQFF.

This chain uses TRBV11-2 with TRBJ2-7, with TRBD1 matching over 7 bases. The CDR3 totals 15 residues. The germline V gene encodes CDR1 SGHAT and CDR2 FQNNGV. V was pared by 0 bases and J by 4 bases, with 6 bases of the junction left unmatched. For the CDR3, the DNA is TGTGCCAGCAGCTTAGAGGCAGGGGGTTTTTACGAGCAGTACTTC. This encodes CASSLEAGGFYEQYF.

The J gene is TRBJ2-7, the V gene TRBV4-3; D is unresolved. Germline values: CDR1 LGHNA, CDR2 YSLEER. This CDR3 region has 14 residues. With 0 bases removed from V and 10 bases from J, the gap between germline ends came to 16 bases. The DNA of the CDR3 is TGCGCCAGCAGCCAAGACCACTCACAAGAGCAACAGTACTTC. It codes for CASSQDHSQEQQYF.